This T cell receptor beta chain was retrieved from a study of T cell responses to AZD1222 COVID-19 vaccine. Study findings and constraints: At baseline, seropositivity was found in only six or seven AZD1222 recipients. Most donors were white British and more were female, and clonal diversity was possibly underestimated. Epitopes outside B.1.351 and B.1.1.7 mutated regions reportedly drew nearly half of spike TCRs. The study sampled repertoires only after the peak T cell response.

Remarks on this clone: The target antigen is unknown.

TCRdb's table, derived via immunoSEQ multiplex PCR, lists solely in-frame clones and lacks some. The sample lists some 80,000 clones, 90% occurring once. The V gene's germline CDR1 is ENHRY and CDR2 SYGVKD. The CDR3 is 17 residues long. Losses at the gene ends were 0 bases for V and 5 bases for J; bases not matched to a gene: 9. The sample in question was peripheral blood, obtained on day 0 of AZD1222 vaccination. The V call is TRBV10-3, the J call TRBJ2-7, with 11 bases that match TRBD2. This receptor was obtained from an adult in good health. The DNA of the CDR3 is TGTGCCATCAGTGAGTCGATTAGCGGGGGGGCCAAGGACGAGCAGTACTTC. Encoded protein: CAISESISGGAKDEQYF.